Presented here are 10 T cell receptor beta chains from one specimen sequenced in a study of identical twins. TCRdb called the 5' RACE reads again in MiXCR, with one record for every CDR3 protein. The sample records 450,000 or so distinct CDR3 sequences, around 15% being singletons. This sample also belongs to another study, concerning yellow fever vaccine responses in identical twins.

Sequences were obtained from CD4+ T cells sorted from blood. The receptors here all came from a woman in her late teens or twenties in good health.

In this sample, this clonotype turned up a few times. This chain links TRBV4-1 with TRBJ2-1, with D possibly being TRBD2 (6 bases). CDR3 length: 16 amino acids. Trimming left V 0 bases short and J 8 bases short, with 17 bases between. Germline values: CDR1 MGHRA, CDR2 YSYEKL. The CDR3 coding sequence is TGCGCCAGCAGCCAAGAGGAGGCCGGGAGAAGGCATGAGCAGTTCTTC. This codes for CASSQEEAGRRHEQFF.

A few counts support this clonotype. The chain's CDR3 is CASSKDYRQGPSYEQYF. The CDR3 DNA follows: TGTGCCAGCAGCAAAGACTACCGACAGGGGCCATCCTACGAGCAGTACTTC. J is TRBJ2-7 and V is TRBV21-1; the table assigns TRBD1, which was not confirmed against the DNA. TRBV21-1 is a pseudogene segment. The CDR3 has 17 amino acids.

This clonotype was seen only a few times. J is TRBJ1-6 and V is TRBV9; D call uncertain. This CDR3 region has 14 residues. Germline values: CDR1 SGDLS, CDR2 YYNGEE. V dropped 0 bases and J dropped 10 bases, with 11 bases sitting between them. The CDR3 nucleotides read TGTGCCAGCAGCGTAGGGACGGTGAGCTCACCCCTCCACTTT. Protein: CASSVGTVSSPLHF.

The CDR3 nucleotides read TGTGCCAGTAGTATTTCGACAGGTCAACGAGGCTACGAGCAGTACTTC. Protein sequence: CASSISTGQRGYEQYF. The V and J genes are TRBV19 and TRBJ2-7, with D possibly matching TRBD1 (6 bases). V dropped 3 bases and J dropped 3 bases, with 18 bases sitting between them. Germline V lookup: CDR1 LNHDA, CDR2 SQIVND (reference sequence). The CDR3 extends over 16 amino acids. Complete variable domain (other parts from reference TRBV19 and TRBJ2-7): DGGITQSPKYLFRKEGQNVTLSCEQNLNHDAMYWYRQDPGQGLRLIYYSQIVNDFQKGDIAEGYSVSREKKESFPLTVTSAQKNPTAFYLCASSISTGQRGYEQYFGPGTRLTVT.

This clonotype was seen at least ten times. The CDR3 spells CASSLGTIGYEQYF. CDR3 sequence (DNA): TGTGCCAGCAGCCTAGGGACAATTGGCTACGAGCAGTACTTC. V and J are TRBV3-1 and TRBJ2-7, with TRBD1 as a possible D gene (6 bases). Trimming shortened V by 4 bases and J by 3 bases, and 13 bases separated the two germline ends. This CDR3 contains 14 residues. CDR1 and CDR2 (germline): LGHDT, YNNKEL (reference sequence).

This clonotype turned up a few times. CDR3 in DNA: TGTGCCAGCAGTTTCCCAGGGCGCACCGGGGAGCTGTTTTTT. Residues: CASSFPGRTGELFF. The rearrangement links TRBV12-3 or TRBV12-4 to TRBJ2-2; possible D gene TRBD1, 5 bases. This CDR3 spans 14 amino acids. V was cut by 3 bases and J by 4 bases, with 9 bases left in between.

The chain combines TRBV6-5 with TRBJ2-7, with D perhaps matching TRBD2 (6 bases). This CDR3 is 14 amino acids long. Trimming removed 4 bases at V and 3 bases at J, with 13 bases between. CDR1 and CDR2 (germline): MNHEY, SVGAGI. The CDR3 sequence: CASSSGGLYYEQYF. In DNA form, the CDR3 reads TGTGCCAGCAGTTCCGGGGGACTGTACTACGAGCAGTACTTC.

This clonotype was seen a handful of times. V usage is TRBV20-1 and J usage is TRBJ2-5; 7 nucleotides align to TRBD2. The CDR3 runs 14 residues. Germline loops: CDR1 DFQATT, CDR2 SNEGSKA (reference sequence). Trimming removed 2 bases from V and 2 bases from J; junction bases left unmatched: 5. The CDR3 region has the DNA TGCAGTGCTAGATCTAGCGGTCTACAAGAGACCCAGTACTTC. It specifies CSARSSGLQETQYF.

This clonotype turned up a few times. This chain uses TRBV2 with TRBJ2-7; maybe TRBD2 (5 bases). This CDR3 is built from 17 residues. Trimming shortened V by 7 bases and J by 0 bases, and 22 bases separated the two germline ends. CDR1 and CDR2 (germline): SNHLY, FYNNEI. The CDR3 nucleotides read TGTGCCAGCACTTATGGAGCGCGCATGACTATCTCCTACGAGCAGTACTTC. The encoded protein is CASTYGARMTISYEQYF.

This clonotype came up a few times. The chain links TRBV5-1 to TRBJ1-1, with D perhaps matching TRBD1 (5 bases). The CDR3 has 15 amino acids. V lost 4 bases, J lost 7 bases, and 20 bases lay in between. Germline V gene data show CDR1 as SGHRS and CDR2 as YFSETQ. For the CDR3, the DNA is TGCGCCAGCAGCGCGGGGGACCCGAAAATTATTGAAGCTTTCTTT. It encodes CASSAGDPKIIEAFF.